This passage covers 4 T cell receptor beta chains from one sample sequenced in a study of CD8 T cells in ankylosing spondylitis. Their cognate antigens are unknown. TCRdb fed the 5' RACE reads into MiXCR, producing one record per CDR3 protein. The sample has about 450,000 distinct CDR3 sequences; 20% to 30% are singletons. Study-level findings and limits: A TCR beta motif of several highly homologous variants appeared characteristic of ankylosing spondylitis blood.

The sample taken for sequencing was blood, either unsorted or a sorted T cell fraction (not recorded which). These receptors came from a male donor with ankylosing spondylitis.

J is TRBJ2-3 and V is TRBV4-1, with D hard to call. Germline V CDR1 and CDR2: MGHRA, YSYEKL. The length of the CDR3 is 13 residues. Trimming shortened V by 1 base and J by 8 bases, and 10 bases separated the two germline ends. The CDR3 spells CASSQGLERTQYF. DNA for the CDR3: TGCGCCAGCAGCCAAGGCCTCGAACGTACGCAGTATTTT.

This clonotype occurred a few times. The rearrangement joins TRBV9 to TRBJ2-1; 11 bases agree with TRBD2. The germline V gene encodes CDR1 SGDLS and CDR2 YYNGEE. Losses at the gene ends were 2 bases for V and 5 bases for J; bases not matched to a gene: 3. This CDR3 contains 15 residues. The chain's CDR3 is CASSVSGRVHNEQFF. CDR3 sequence (DNA): TGTGCCAGCAGCGTTAGCGGGAGGGTCCACAATGAGCAGTTCTTC.

V and J are TRBV20-1 and TRBJ2-1; TRBD2 agrees at 9 bases. The CDR3 has 14 amino acids. V trimming: 4 bases; J trimming: 4 bases; junction bases outside the gene matches: 5. The germline V gene encodes CDR1 DFQATT and CDR2 SNEGSKA (reference sequence). The DNA for the CDR3 is TGCAGTGCTACTCATAGCGGGAGTTACAATGAGCAGTTCTTC. Translating it yields CSATHSGSYNEQFF.

The gene calls are TRBV5-1 and TRBJ2-1; possibly TRBD2 for D (6 bases). V lost 2 bases to trimming and J lost 5 bases, with 17 bases between them. The CDR3 covers 16 residues. CDR1 and CDR2 (germline): SGHRS, YFSETQ. The CDR3: CASSFPFGLQNNEQFF. CDR3 DNA: TGCGCCAGCAGCTTCCCATTCGGACTACAAAACAATGAGCAGTTCTTC.